The clone carrying this T cell receptor (beta chain) has only a few counts. Libraries were prepared by immunoSEQ multiplex PCR; TCRdb keeps only in-frame clonotypes and omits some of them. Among around 23,000 clones listed, 80% to 95% were seen once. J lost 3 bases, V lost 6 bases, and 6 bases had no gene match. The germline V gene encodes CDR1 MNHEY and CDR2 SMNVEV (reference sequence). The CDR3 runs to 15 residues. The sample belongs to a study of T cell changes during pregnancy in multiple sclerosis. The V call is TRBV27, the J call TRBJ1-1; 11 bases fit TRBD1. This TCR was recovered from a female donor with multiple sclerosis, enrolled in a pregnancy study. Sequences were derived from CD8+ T cells from peripheral blood mononuclear cells, sampled in the third trimester of pregnancy. This CDR3 is CASRSGTGGHTEAFF. CDR3 DNA sequence: TGTGCCAGCAGGTCCGGGACAGGGGGACACACTGAAGCTTTCTTT.